This T cell receptor beta chain was found in a study of T-cell memory formation after mild COVID-19. Study findings and constraints: Day 15 to 85 contracting clones showed balanced CD4/CD8; day 15 to 37 expanders favored CD4+. Largely, contracting CD4+ clones fell within CM and EM, and contracting CD8+ clones within EMRA.

5'RACE with constant-segment primers yielded barcoded, UMI-tagged TCR alpha and TCR beta cDNA libraries. Each CDR3 protein gets one entry after TCRdb re-called the 5' RACE reads with MiXCR. Counted here are over 350,000 distinct CDR3 sequences, about 17% occurring once; the ten biggest clones make up about 22%. A note on this clonotype: Antigen specificity is unknown.

The CDR3 runs 14 residues. Trimming cost V 4 bases and J 5 bases; bases outside gene matches: 9. CDR1 and CDR2 (germline): SGHDT, YYEEEE. Sequences were obtained from PBMCs or a T cell subset sorted from them (not recorded which). The TCR comes from a man younger than 35 who had mild COVID-19 (a few samples of this study predate the infection). Cell type and time point are not known. J is TRBJ2-7 and V is TRBV5-6; 7 nucleotides match TRBD1. The CDR3 coding sequence is TGTGCCAGCAGCGGACCCGGGACAGTCAACGAGCAGTACGTC. The encoded protein is CASSGPGTVNEQYV.